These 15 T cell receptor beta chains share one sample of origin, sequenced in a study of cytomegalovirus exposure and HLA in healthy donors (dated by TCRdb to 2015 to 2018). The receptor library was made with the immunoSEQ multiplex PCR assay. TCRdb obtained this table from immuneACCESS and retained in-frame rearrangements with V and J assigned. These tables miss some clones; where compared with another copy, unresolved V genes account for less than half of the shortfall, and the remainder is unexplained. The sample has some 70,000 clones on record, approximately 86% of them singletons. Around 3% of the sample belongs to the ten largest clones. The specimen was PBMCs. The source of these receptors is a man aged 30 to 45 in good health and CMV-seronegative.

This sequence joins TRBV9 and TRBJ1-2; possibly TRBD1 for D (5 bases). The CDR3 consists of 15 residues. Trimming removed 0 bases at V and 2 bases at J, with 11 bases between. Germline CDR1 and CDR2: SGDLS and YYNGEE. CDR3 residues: CASSVGGDTNYGYTF. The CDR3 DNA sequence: TGTGCCAGCAGCGTAGGGGGGGATACCAACTATGGCTACACCTTC.

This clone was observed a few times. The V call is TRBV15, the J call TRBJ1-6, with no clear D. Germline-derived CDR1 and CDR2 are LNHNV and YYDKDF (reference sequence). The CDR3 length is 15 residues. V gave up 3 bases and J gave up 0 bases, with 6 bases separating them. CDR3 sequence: CATSSSISYNSPLHF. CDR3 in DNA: TGTGCCACCAGCAGTAGCATCTCCTATAATTCACCCCTCCACTTT.

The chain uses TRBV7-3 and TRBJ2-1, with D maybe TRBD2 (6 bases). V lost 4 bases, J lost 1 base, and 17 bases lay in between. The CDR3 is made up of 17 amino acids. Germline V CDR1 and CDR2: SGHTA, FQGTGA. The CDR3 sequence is CASSSLGGRISYNEQFF. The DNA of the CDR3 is TGTGCCAGCAGCTCTCTTGGGGGGAGAATTTCCTACAATGAGCAGTTCTTC. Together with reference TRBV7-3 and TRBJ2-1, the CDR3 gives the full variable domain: GAGVSQTPSNKVTEKGKYVELRCDPISGHTALYWYRQSLGQGPEFLIYFQGTGAADDSGLPNDRFFAVRPEGSVSTLKIQRTERGDSAVYLCASSSLGGRISYNEQFFGPGTRLTVL.

The CDR3 DNA sequence: TGTGCCTGGCTTACAGGGGGCACAGATACGCAGTATTTT. This translates into CAWLTGGTDTQYF. This chain links TRBV30 with TRBJ2-3, with 7 positions matching TRBD1. Germline trimming cut 5 bases from V and 1 base from J; bases unmatched to any gene: 3. Germline CDR1 reads GTSNPN; CDR2 reads SVGIG (reference sequence). CDR3 length: 13 amino acids.

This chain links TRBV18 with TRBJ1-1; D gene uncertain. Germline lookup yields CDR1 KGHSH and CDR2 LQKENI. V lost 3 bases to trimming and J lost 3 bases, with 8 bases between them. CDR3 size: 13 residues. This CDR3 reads CASSPQVDTEAFF. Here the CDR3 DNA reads TGTGCCAGCTCACCCCAGGTAGACACTGAAGCTTTCTTT.

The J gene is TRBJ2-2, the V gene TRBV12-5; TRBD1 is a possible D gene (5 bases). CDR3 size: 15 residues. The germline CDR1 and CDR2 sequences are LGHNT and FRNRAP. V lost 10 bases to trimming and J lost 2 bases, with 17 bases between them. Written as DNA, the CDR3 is TGTGCTACTAGGGGTTTGGCAGCTAACACCGGGGAGCTGTTTTTT. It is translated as CATRGLAANTGELFF.

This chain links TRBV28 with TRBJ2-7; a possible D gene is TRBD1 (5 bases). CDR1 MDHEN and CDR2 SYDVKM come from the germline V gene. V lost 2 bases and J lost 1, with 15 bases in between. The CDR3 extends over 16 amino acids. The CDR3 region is CASSLILRQLSYEQYF. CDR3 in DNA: TGTGCCAGCAGTTTAATTTTGAGACAGCTTTCCTACGAGCAGTACTTC.

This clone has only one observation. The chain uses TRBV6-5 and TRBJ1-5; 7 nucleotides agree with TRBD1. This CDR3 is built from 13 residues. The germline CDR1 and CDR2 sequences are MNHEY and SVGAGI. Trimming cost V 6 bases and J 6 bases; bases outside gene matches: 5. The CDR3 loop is CASRTGFSQPQHF. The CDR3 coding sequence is TGTGCCAGCAGGACAGGGTTCAGTCAGCCCCAGCATTTT.

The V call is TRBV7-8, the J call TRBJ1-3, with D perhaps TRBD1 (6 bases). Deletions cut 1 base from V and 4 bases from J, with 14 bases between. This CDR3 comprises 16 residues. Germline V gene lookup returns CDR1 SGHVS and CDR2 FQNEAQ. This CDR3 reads CASSLGVAGAGNTIYF. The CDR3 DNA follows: TGTGCCAGCAGCTTAGGGGTCGCGGGGGCAGGAAACACCATATATTTT.

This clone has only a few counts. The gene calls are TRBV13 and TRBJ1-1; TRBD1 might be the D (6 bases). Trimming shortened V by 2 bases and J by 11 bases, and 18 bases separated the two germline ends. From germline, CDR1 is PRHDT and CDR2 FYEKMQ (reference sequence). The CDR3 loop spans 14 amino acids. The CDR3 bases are TGTGCCAGCAGCTTACACAGGGAATCCCTTGACGCTTTCTTT. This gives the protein CASSLHRESLDAFF.

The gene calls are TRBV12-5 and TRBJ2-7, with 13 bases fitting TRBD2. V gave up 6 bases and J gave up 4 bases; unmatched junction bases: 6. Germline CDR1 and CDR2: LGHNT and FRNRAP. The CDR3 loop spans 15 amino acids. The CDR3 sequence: CASGTGTSGKYEQYV. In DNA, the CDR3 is TGTGCTAGTGGAACCGGGACTAGCGGGAAGTACGAGCAGTACGTC.

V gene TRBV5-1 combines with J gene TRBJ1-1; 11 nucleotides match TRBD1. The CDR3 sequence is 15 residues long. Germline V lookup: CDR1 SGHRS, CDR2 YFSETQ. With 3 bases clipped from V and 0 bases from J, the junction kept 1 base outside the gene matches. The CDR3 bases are TGCGCCAGCAGCTGGACAGGGGGCATGAACACTGAAGCTTTCTTT. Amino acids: CASSWTGGMNTEAFF.

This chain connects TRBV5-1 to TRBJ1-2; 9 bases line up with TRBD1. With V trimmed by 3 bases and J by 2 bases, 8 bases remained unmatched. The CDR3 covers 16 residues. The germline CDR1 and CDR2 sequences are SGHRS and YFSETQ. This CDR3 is CASSSPTGTGNYGYTF. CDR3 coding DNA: TGCGCCAGCAGCTCTCCTACAGGGACAGGGAACTATGGCTACACCTTC.

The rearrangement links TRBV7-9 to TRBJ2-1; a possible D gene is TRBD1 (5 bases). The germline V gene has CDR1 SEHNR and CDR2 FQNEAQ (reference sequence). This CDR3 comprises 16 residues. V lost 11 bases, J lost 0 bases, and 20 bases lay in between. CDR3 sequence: CAEPIPRASSYNEQFF. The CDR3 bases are TGTGCCGAACCTATTCCCAGGGCGAGCTCCTACAATGAGCAGTTCTTC.

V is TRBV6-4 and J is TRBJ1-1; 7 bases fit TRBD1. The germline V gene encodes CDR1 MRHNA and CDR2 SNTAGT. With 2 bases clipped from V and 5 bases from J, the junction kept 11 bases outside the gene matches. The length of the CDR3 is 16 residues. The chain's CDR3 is CASSDQGRGRRTEAFF. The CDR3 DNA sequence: TGTGCCAGCAGTGACCAAGGAAGGGGGCGTAGAACTGAAGCTTTCTTT.